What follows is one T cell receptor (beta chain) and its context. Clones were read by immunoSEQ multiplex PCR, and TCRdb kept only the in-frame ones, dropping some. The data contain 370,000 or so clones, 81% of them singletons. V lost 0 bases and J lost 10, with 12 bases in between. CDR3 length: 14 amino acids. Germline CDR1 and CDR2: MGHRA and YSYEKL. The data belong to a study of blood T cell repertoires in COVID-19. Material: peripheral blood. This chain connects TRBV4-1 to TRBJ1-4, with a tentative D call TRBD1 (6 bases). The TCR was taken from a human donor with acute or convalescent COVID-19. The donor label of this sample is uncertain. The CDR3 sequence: CASSQDRGGGKLFF. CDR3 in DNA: TGCGCCAGCAGCCAAGACAGGGGAGGGGGAAAACTGTTTTTT.